This T cell receptor (beta chain) was retrieved from a study of blood T cell repertoires in COVID-19. The overall study: COVID-19 samples, acute and convalescent, were from the United States, Italy and Spain. T cells, B-cell-depleted T cells, or PBMCs provided the cDNA or gDNA that served as material.

The germline CDR1 and CDR2 sequences are SGHRS and YFSETQ. The trim removed 4 bases at V and 5 bases at J, leaving 4 bases unmatched. The CDR3 covers 13 residues. All enrollees were about 18 to 95 years old and from around 25 US areas. Data came from immunoSEQ multiplex PCR; TCRdb stores just in-frame clones and leaves some out. The sample records hundreds of thousands of clones, around 92% being singletons. The origin of this receptor is a woman in her 30s with acute COVID-19. This chain uses TRBV5-1 with TRBJ1-2, with 8 bases matching TRBD1. Sequenced: PBMCs or T cells enriched from blood (not recorded which). The CDR3 DNA reads as TGCGCCAGCAGCAGAGACAGGGGATATGGCTACACCTTC. Amino acids: CASSRDRGYGYTF.